This T cell receptor beta chain stems from a study of blood T cell repertoires in COVID-19. Method: immunoSEQ multiplex PCR; TCRdb's copy keeps in-frame clones and lacks some. The sample holds approximately 200,000 clones; roughly 83% are singletons and the top ten take under 9.5%. The source material was PBMCs or T cells enriched from blood (not recorded which). This sequence originates from a woman in her twenties or thirties who had recovered from COVID-19.

This CDR3 is CVTQGTGTEAFF. For the CDR3, the DNA is TGTGTTACGCAGGGGACGGGCACTGAAGCTTTCTTT. The chain couples TRBV6-5 to TRBJ1-1; D is possibly TRBD1 (6 bases). This CDR3 spans 12 amino acids. The germline V gene encodes CDR1 MNHEY and CDR2 SVGAGI.